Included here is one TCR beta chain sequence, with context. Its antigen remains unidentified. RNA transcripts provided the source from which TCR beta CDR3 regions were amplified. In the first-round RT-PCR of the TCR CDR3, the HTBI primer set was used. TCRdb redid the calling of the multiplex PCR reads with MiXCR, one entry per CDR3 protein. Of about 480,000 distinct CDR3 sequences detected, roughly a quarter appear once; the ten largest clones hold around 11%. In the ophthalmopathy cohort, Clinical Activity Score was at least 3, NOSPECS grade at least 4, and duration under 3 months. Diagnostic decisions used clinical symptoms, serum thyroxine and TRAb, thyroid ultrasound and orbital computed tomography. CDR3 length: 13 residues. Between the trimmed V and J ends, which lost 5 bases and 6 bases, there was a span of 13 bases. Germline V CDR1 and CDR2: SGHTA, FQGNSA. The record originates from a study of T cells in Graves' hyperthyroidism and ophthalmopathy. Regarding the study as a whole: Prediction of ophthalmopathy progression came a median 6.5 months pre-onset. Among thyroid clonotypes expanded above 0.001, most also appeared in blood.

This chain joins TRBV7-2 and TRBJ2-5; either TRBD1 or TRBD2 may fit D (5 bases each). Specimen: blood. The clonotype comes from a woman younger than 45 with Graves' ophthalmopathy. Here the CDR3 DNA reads TGTGCCAGCAGCCCAGGGTCGGGGAAGACCCAGTACTTC. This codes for CASSPGSGKTQYF.